The clone carrying this T cell receptor (beta chain) was found many times. TCRdb used MiXCR to reprocess the 5' RACE reads, holding one entry per CDR3 protein. The data show fewer than 30,000 distinct CDR3 sequences, 5.5% to 7% seen once. The sample originates from a study of spatial heterogeneity in lung cancer. Overall study: The donors were about 67 patients with non-small cell lung cancer that was early-stage and untreated. Available PBMC from follow-up, collected a median of around two years after resection, underwent sequencing.

The germline V and J ends were trimmed by 4 bases and 1 base, with 9 bases remaining between them. CDR3 size: 14 residues. Germline CDR1 reads MNHEY; CDR2 reads SVGEGT. Time point here: blood at routine non-recurrence follow-up after resection. Unsorted tumor, nontumor lung tissue or cryopreserved PBMC supplied the whole RNA. The V call is TRBV6-2 or TRBV6-3, the J call TRBJ2-3; D uncertain. The receptor comes from a male donor with early-stage non-small cell lung cancer. This specimen was PBMCs, taken at follow-up. The chain's CDR3 is CASSWEAGTDTQYF. The DNA of the CDR3 is TGTGCCAGCAGTTGGGAAGCCGGCACAGATACGCAGTATTTT.